This T cell receptor (beta chain) was sequenced in a study of spatial heterogeneity in lung cancer. Overall study context: There were consistently more beta-chain sequences detected than alpha-chain sequences.

TCRdb re-analysed the 5' RACE reads in MiXCR, keeping a single row per CDR3 protein. The sample has 1,500 to 2,000 distinct CDR3 sequences, around 5% seen once; the top ten hold 22%. CDR3 size: 16 residues. Germline CDR1 SGHTA, CDR2 FQGTGA. Trimming shortened V by 2 bases and J by 4 bases, and 17 bases separated the two germline ends. Sample share makes this clonotype large (0.1 to 1%). Noted time point: sample taken at primary tumor resection. This TCR came from a female donor with early-stage non-small cell lung cancer. This chain joins TRBV7-3 and TRBJ2-5; TRBD2 might be the D (5 bases). The source was normal lung tissue next to the tumor, collected at surgery. CDR3 loop: CASSLAPTAVGETQYF. The DNA for the CDR3 is TGTGCCAGCAGCTTAGCCCCCACAGCGGTAGGAGAGACCCAGTACTTC.